This section outlines one T cell receptor (beta chain) sequence together with its context. What it binds is unknown. Stated treatment: approximately 9-day PBMC culture with coronavirus spike peptide pools or control peptides (ViraFEST assay). Peptide pool stimulation in ViraFEST expanded antigen-specific T cells, whose TCRs were then sequenced. Fresh IL-2 medium was used to replace half of the medium on days 3 and 7. This record belongs to a study of vaccination and CD4 T cells after COVID-19. Across the study: Sampling after COVID took place at a median of about 98 days (range 35 to 161) following diagnosis. Overlapping spike peptides of SARS-CoV-2, HCoV-NL63, HCoV-OC43 and HCoV-229E stimulated the cells.

Cultured CD4+ T cells had their DNA profiled by the Oncomine TCR Beta short-read assay. Each CDR3 protein gets one entry after TCRdb re-called the PCR reads with MiXCR. This sample has some 15,000 distinct CDR3 sequences, with less than 80% found just once. The germline gives CDR1 SGHTA, CDR2 FQGNSA. V was cut by 1 base and J by 2 bases, with 3 bases left in between. The CDR3 covers 12 residues. The clonotype originates from a human donor who had recovered from COVID-19. The source material was CD4+ T cells from blood, cultured in vitro. V gene TRBV7-2 combines with J gene TRBJ2-7; no definite D call. CDR3 loop: CASSLVPYEQYF. Here the CDR3 DNA reads TGTGCCAGCAGCTTAGTTCCCTACGAGCAGTACTTC.